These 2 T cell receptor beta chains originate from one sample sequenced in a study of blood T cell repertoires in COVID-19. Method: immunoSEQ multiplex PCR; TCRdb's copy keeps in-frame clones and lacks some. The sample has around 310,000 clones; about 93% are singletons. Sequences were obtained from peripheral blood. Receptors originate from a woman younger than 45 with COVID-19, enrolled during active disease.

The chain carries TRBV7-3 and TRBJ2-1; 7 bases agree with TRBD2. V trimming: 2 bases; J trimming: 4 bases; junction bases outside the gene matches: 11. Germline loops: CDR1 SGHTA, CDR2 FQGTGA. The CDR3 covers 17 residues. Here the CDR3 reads CASSLGLAGETYNEQFF. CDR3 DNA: TGTGCCAGCAGCTTAGGTCTGGCGGGAGAGACTTACAATGAGCAGTTCTTC.

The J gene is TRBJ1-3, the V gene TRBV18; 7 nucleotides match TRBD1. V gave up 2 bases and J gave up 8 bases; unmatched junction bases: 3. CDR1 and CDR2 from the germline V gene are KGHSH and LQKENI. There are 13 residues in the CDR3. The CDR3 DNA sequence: TGTGCCAGCTCACCAAGGCAGGGGGACACCATATATTTT. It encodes CASSPRQGDTIYF.